One sample yielded the 30 T cell receptor beta chains listed below, sequenced in a study of cytomegalovirus exposure and HLA in healthy donors. In the PCR, 60 Vbeta and 13 Jbeta primers were used. The repertoire was sequenced with immunoSEQ multiplex PCR; TCRdb's copy has only in-frame clones and lacks some. This sample has over 150,000 clones; 79% occur once, and the top ten carry 2% to 2.5%. Input material: PBMCs. These TCRs come from a man aged 40-55 years in good health and CMV-seronegative.

On this clone itself: An end of the junction does not agree with germline; a read error may underlie this. The rearrangement joins TRBV15 to TRBJ2-6; D possibly corresponds to TRBD2 (6 bases). Looked up from germline, CDR1 is LNHNV and CDR2 is YYDKDF (reference sequence). This CDR3 spans 17 amino acids. The CDR3 DNA follows: TGTGCCACCAGCAGAGATAGGACTAACTCTGGGGCCAACGGCCTGACTTTC. This codes for CATSRDRTNSGANGLTF.

The chain uses TRBV7-9 and TRBJ2-5; 7 nucleotides align to TRBD1. CDR1 and CDR2 from the germline V gene are SEHNR and FQNEAQ (reference sequence). This CDR3 is 12 amino acids long. V lost 6 bases to trimming and J lost 5 bases; unmatched junction nucleotides: 3. The CDR3 reads CASSHRGETQYF. CDR3 DNA: TGTGCCAGCAGTCACAGGGGTGAGACCCAGTACTTC. Filled out from reference TRBV7-9 and TRBJ2-5, the complete variable domain reads DTGVSQNPRHKITKRGQNVTFRCDPISEHNRLYWYRQTLGQGPEFLTYFQNEAQLEKSRLLSDRFSAERPKGSFSTLEIQRTEQGDSAMYLCASSHRGETQYFGPGTRLLVL.

V usage is TRBV5-1 and J usage is TRBJ2-1; 10 bases line up with TRBD2. The CDR3 contains 16 residues. The germline gives CDR1 SGHRS, CDR2 YFSETQ. With V trimmed by 4 bases and J by 4 bases, 8 bases remained unmatched. CDR3 nucleotides: TGCGCCAGCAGCAGTATAGCGGGAGGCGGGTACAATGAGCAGTTCTTC. The encoded protein is CASSSIAGGGYNEQFF.

The CDR3, as DNA: TGTGCCAGCAGCTTAGCGGCAGTTGGAAACACCATATATTTT. Its translation is CASSLAAVGNTIYF. V is TRBV7-8 and J is TRBJ1-3; D unclear. CDR1 and CDR2 (germline): SGHVS, FQNEAQ. Between the trimmed V and J ends, which lost 0 bases and 3 bases, there was a span of 6 bases. The CDR3 has 14 amino acids.

The V and J genes are TRBV4-2 and TRBJ1-4; 7 positions agree with TRBD1. Germline CDR1 reads LGHNA; CDR2 reads YNFKEQ. V lost 3 bases and J lost 9; bases outside the gene matches: 13. The CDR3 sequence is 16 residues long. DNA of the CDR3: TGTGCCAGCAGCCATGAACAGGGGAATGAGTTACAAAAACTGTTTTTT. This sequence encodes CASSHEQGNELQKLFF.

This clone was counted only a few times. The chain carries TRBV7-2 and TRBJ2-4; the D gene is possibly TRBD2 (5 bases). V lost 5 bases to trimming and J lost 5 bases, with 13 bases between them. The CDR3 has 14 amino acids. Germline CDR1 and CDR2: SGHTA and FQGNSA. The CDR3 region is CASSPLGVENIQYF. Written as DNA, the CDR3 is TGTGCCAGCAGCCCTCTGGGAGTGGAAAACATTCAGTACTTC.

V gene TRBV27 combines with J gene TRBJ2-3, with 14 bases lining up with TRBD2. V dropped 7 bases and J dropped 5; count of bases not matched to a gene: 5. There are 15 residues in the CDR3. Germline CDR1 MNHEY, CDR2 SMNVEV (reference sequence). The CDR3 DNA is TGTGCCAGCAAGGGACTAGCGGGAGTAGGAGATACGCAGTATTTT. Its translation is CASKGLAGVGDTQYF.

V and J are TRBV11-2 and TRBJ2-1, with D unclear. Trimming took 0 bases from V and 11 from J, leaving 5 bases between them. Per germline, CDR1 SGHAT and CDR2 FQNNGV. The CDR3 runs to 11 residues. CDR3 loop: CASSLDSKQFF. DNA of the CDR3: TGTGCCAGCAGCTTAGATTCTAAGCAGTTCTTC.

The chain has TRBV28 and TRBJ1-3; D is unresolved. V lost 8 bases, J lost 1 base, and 9 bases lay in between. Germline CDR1 MDHEN, CDR2 SYDVKM. CDR3 size: 13 residues. The CDR3 DNA is TGTGCCAGCGGGCGTGGGTCTGGAAACACCATATATTTT. Translated: CASGRGSGNTIYF.

The chain carries TRBV7-6 and TRBJ2-7; 7 bases match TRBD2. This CDR3 spans 16 amino acids. V was pared by 1 base and J by 5 bases, with 11 bases of the junction left unmatched. Germline assignment: CDR1 SGHVS and CDR2 FNYEAQ. The CDR3: CASSLDAAGYLDEQYF. The CDR3 DNA sequence: TGTGCCAGCAGCTTAGACGCAGCGGGGTACCTAGACGAGCAGTACTTC. Looking up the rest from reference TRBV7-6 and TRBJ2-7 gives the full variable domain: GAGVSQSPRYKVTKRGQDVALRCDPISGHVSLYWYRQALGQGPEFLTYFNYEAQQDKSGLPNDRFSAERPEGSISTLTIQRTEQRDSAMYRCASSLDAAGYLDEQYFGPGTRLTVT.

The CDR3 loop is CASSFGFETQYF. The CDR3 bases are TGTGCCAGCAGCTTCGGGTTTGAGACCCAGTACTTC. The V gene is TRBV5-6, the J gene TRBJ2-5; D is unclear. CDR1 is SGHDT and CDR2 is YYEEEE in the germline V gene. The CDR3 has 12 residues. Trimming removed 2 bases from V and 5 bases from J, with 7 bases in between.

This clone has a single count. The V and J genes are TRBV19 and TRBJ1-5; D might be TRBD1 (5 bases). The CDR3 totals 15 residues. Germline loops: CDR1 LNHDA, CDR2 SQIVND (reference sequence). V lost 2 bases, J lost 5 bases, and 13 bases lay in between. CDR3 sequence reads: CASSILGASDQPQHF. CDR3 nucleotides: TGTGCCAGTAGTATACTAGGGGCGTCCGATCAGCCCCAGCATTTT.

V gene TRBV6-6 combines with J gene TRBJ2-1, with D uncertain. The length of the CDR3 is 11 residues. CDR1 is MNHNY, CDR2 SVGAGI, per germline (reference sequence). V gave up 7 bases and J gave up 10 bases, with 11 bases separating them. This CDR3 reads CASTAHWEQFF. CDR3 coding DNA: TGTGCCAGCACCGCCCACTGGGAGCAGTTCTTC.

This chain connects TRBV6-5 to TRBJ1-1; 10 bases are a match to TRBD1. The length of the CDR3 is 12 residues. V lost 6 bases to trimming and J lost 6 bases; unmatched junction nucleotides: 1. Germline assignment: CDR1 MNHEY and CDR2 SVGAGI. The CDR3 DNA reads as TGTGCCAGCAGAGGGACAGGGGCTGAAGCTTTCTTT. Its protein is CASRGTGAEAFF.

The chain links TRBV6-6 to TRBJ1-2; unclear D gene. Germline CDR1 is MNHNY and CDR2 is SVGAGI (reference sequence). This CDR3 contains 15 residues. Trimming took off 5 bases at V and 4 bases at J, with 17 bases between the two ends. The CDR3 sequence: CASSRFEWAVYGYTF. The DNA for the CDR3 is TGTGCCAGCAGTCGCTTTGAGTGGGCAGTCTATGGCTACACCTTC.

The chain's CDR3 is CASTASGTSYNEQFF. CDR3 nucleotide sequence: TGTGCCAGCACCGCTAGCGGGACGTCCTACAATGAGCAGTTCTTC. This chain joins TRBV7-2 and TRBJ2-1; 9 bases match TRBD2. Trimming cost V 7 bases and J 1 base; bases outside gene matches: 5. The CDR3 is 15 amino acids. The germline V gene has CDR1 SGHTA and CDR2 FQGNSA. The variable domain in full, with the rest retrieved from reference TRBV7-2 and TRBJ2-1, is GAGVSQSPSNKVTEKGKDVELRCDPISGHTALYWYRQSLGQGLEFLIYFQGNSAPDKSGLPSDRFSAERTGGSVSTLTIQRTQQEDSAVYLCASTASGTSYNEQFFGPGTRLTVL.

The chain is built from TRBV30 and TRBJ2-1; perhaps TRBD1 as D (5 bases). The CDR3 is 14 residues long. V lost 3 bases to trimming and J lost 0 bases, with 9 bases between them. CDR1 GTSNPN and CDR2 SVGIG come from the germline V gene (reference sequence). CDR3 protein: CAWREDSSYNEQFF. The CDR3 DNA sequence: TGTGCCTGGAGGGAAGACAGCTCCTACAATGAGCAGTTCTTC. Full variable domain (outside the CDR3, taken from reference TRBV30 and TRBJ2-1): SQTIHQWPATLVQPVGSPLSLECTVEGTSNPNLYWYRQAAGRGLQLLFYSVGIGQISSEVPQNLSASRPQDRQFILSSKKLLLSDSGFYLCAWREDSSYNEQFFGPGTRLTVL.

The J gene is TRBJ1-2, the V gene TRBV4-3; D is unclear. Germline V gives CDR1 LGHNA, CDR2 YSLEER. The V and J ends lost 3 bases and 8 bases respectively, with 16 bases between them. CDR3 length equals 14 residues. The CDR3 loop is CASSQEPTGRGYTF. The CDR3 DNA follows: TGCGCCAGCAGCCAGGAACCGACCGGGAGGGGCTACACCTTC.

The chain recombines TRBV7-8 with TRBJ1-3; 11 nucleotides line up with TRBD1. The ends lost 0 bases at V and 3 bases at J; junction bases unmatched: 1. The CDR3 has 16 amino acids. Germline CDR1 SGHVS, CDR2 FQNEAQ. CDR3 sequence reads: CASSLADRGLGNTIYF. DNA for the CDR3: TGTGCCAGCAGCTTAGCGGACAGGGGGCTTGGAAACACCATATATTTT.

The chain combines TRBV7-9 with TRBJ2-5; no firm D call. The V gene lost 1 base and the J gene lost 0 bases, with 9 bases spanning the gap. CDR1 and CDR2 (germline): SEHNR, FQNEAQ (reference sequence). This CDR3 has 15 residues. CDR3 in amino acids: CASSLGQANQETQYF. The CDR3 DNA reads as TGTGCCAGCAGCTTAGGCCAGGCTAACCAAGAGACCCAGTACTTC.

In this sample, this clone turned up once. V usage is TRBV6-6 and J usage is TRBJ1-3, with no clear D. The CDR3 spans 14 residues. From germline, CDR1 is MNHNY and CDR2 SVGAGI (reference sequence). Trimming removed 0 bases from V and 8 bases from J, with 11 bases in between. As DNA, the CDR3 is TGTGCCAGCAGTTACTCGCGCGTTGGTGACACCATATATTTT. Protein sequence: CASSYSRVGDTIYF.

This clone was observed a single time. CDR3 coding DNA: TGCAGCGCCCCTGGGACAGGGGGCTATTCGAATCGCGAGCAGTACTTC. Translation: CSAPGTGGYSNREQYF. This chain joins TRBV29-1 and TRBJ2-7, with 12 bases fitting TRBD1. The germline gives CDR1 SQVTM, CDR2 ANQGSEA. Unmatched junction bases numbered 16, after V lost 7 bases and J lost 6 bases. The CDR3 loop spans 16 amino acids.

This chain uses TRBV11-2 with TRBJ2-2, with D perhaps TRBD2 (6 bases). With 10 bases removed from V and 6 bases from J, the gap between germline ends came to 21 bases. This CDR3 has 15 amino acids. Germline CDR1 is SGHAT and CDR2 is FQNNGV. CDR3: CATKQIYRESGELFF. The CDR3 DNA follows: TGTGCCACCAAGCAGATCTATCGGGAGTCCGGGGAGCTGTTTTTT.

This clone was observed a single time. The chain carries TRBV28 and TRBJ1-5; possibly TRBD1 for D (5 bases). From germline, CDR1 is MDHEN and CDR2 SYDVKM. The CDR3 contains 13 residues. Trimming removed 5 bases from V and 6 bases from J, with 11 bases in between. CDR3 residues: CASSTLGVQPQHF. DNA for the CDR3: TGTGCCAGCAGTACCCTAGGGGTTCAGCCCCAGCATTTT.

The chain carries TRBV18 and TRBJ2-7, with 8 bases that match TRBD1. Germline V lookup: CDR1 KGHSH, CDR2 LQKENI. The J segment lost 5 bases and the V segment lost 6 bases, leaving 9 bases of the junction unmatched. CDR3 length: 14 residues. The CDR3 spells CASSPLTGGNEQYF. The CDR3 region has the DNA TGTGCCAGCTCCCCCCTAACAGGGGGGAACGAGCAGTACTTC. The full variable domain, completed using reference TRBV18 and TRBJ2-7, is NAGVMQNPRHLVRRRGQEARLRCSPMKGHSHVYWYRQLPEEGLKFMVYLQKENIIDESGMPKERFSAEFPKEGPSILRIQQVVRGDSAAYFCASSPLTGGNEQYFGPGTRLTVT.

J is TRBJ2-5 and V is TRBV18; D possibly corresponds to TRBD2 (6 bases). Germline CDR1 reads KGHSH; CDR2 reads LQKENI. V was pared by 3 bases and J by 7 bases, with 15 bases between. The CDR3 extends over 14 amino acids. The CDR3 region is CASSPWTKVGTQYF. DNA of the CDR3: TGTGCCAGCTCACCTTGGACTAAAGTGGGGACCCAGTACTTC.

This clone has only one observation. V is TRBV9 and J is TRBJ2-3; 9 bases map to TRBD2. This CDR3 spans 15 amino acids. Germline loops: CDR1 SGDLS, CDR2 YYNGEE. V lost 0 bases and J lost 4; bases outside the gene matches: 3. CDR3 region: CASSVVSGSSDTQYF. The DNA for the CDR3 is TGTGCCAGCAGCGTAGTTAGCGGGAGCTCAGATACGCAGTATTTT. Filled out from reference TRBV9 and TRBJ2-3, the complete variable domain reads DSGVTQTPKHLITATGQRVTLRCSPRSGDLSVYWYQQSLDQGLQFLIQYYNGEERAKGNILERFSAQQFPDLHSELNLSSLELGDSALYFCASSVVSGSSDTQYFGPGTRLTVL.

Concerning this clone itself: A read error may account for a junction end that differs from germline. V and J are TRBV30 and TRBJ2-6, with a weak D call TRBD1 (5 bases). This CDR3 has 15 residues. The germline V gene encodes CDR1 GTSNPN and CDR2 SVGIG (reference sequence). The CDR3 protein is CAWSVGNSGANGLTF. Written as DNA, the CDR3 is TGTGCCTGGAGTGTGGGGAACTCTGGGGCCAACGGCCTGACTTTC.

The V gene is TRBV27, the J gene TRBJ2-7; TRBD1 matches at 9 bases. CDR3 length: 16 amino acids. The J segment lost 5 bases and the V segment lost 5 bases, leaving 13 bases of the junction unmatched. CDR1 is MNHEY, CDR2 SMNVEV, per germline (reference sequence). CDR3 amino acids: CASSPKTGTGIHEQYF. The CDR3 DNA sequence: TGTGCCAGCAGTCCCAAAACCGGGACAGGGATCCACGAGCAGTACTTC.

The chain combines TRBV11-3 with TRBJ2-1, with a tentative D call TRBD2 (6 bases). V was cut by 1 base and J by 10 bases, with 17 bases left in between. This CDR3 is built from 15 residues. CDR1 is SGHNT and CDR2 is YENEEA in the germline V gene. CDR3 protein: CASSLGGVAATEQFF. The DNA for the CDR3 is TGTGCCAGCAGCTTAGGGGGGGTAGCGGCGACCGAGCAGTTCTTC.